This T cell receptor beta chain was documented in a study of T cell repertoires in cytomegalovirus infection. On the study more broadly: Recently identified HLA-C-restricted CMV epitopes were among the peptides used. Shared public TCR beta signatures pointed to both CMV infection and a matching HLA type.

Concerning this clonotype itself: What it binds is unknown.

TCRdb reanalysed the reads using MiXCR and keeps one entry per CDR3 protein. The sample yields 340,000 or so distinct CDR3 sequences, about 25% seen once. Germline assignment: CDR1 MNHEY and CDR2 SVGAGI. The CDR3 is 13 amino acids. Trimming took off 2 bases at V and 0 bases at J, with 5 bases between the two ends. Broader study findings: The ex vivo response was dominated by HLA-C-restricted CMV-specific TCR beta clonotypes. Totalled public TCR beta family frequency picked out people who carried CMV plus the relevant HLA.

The sample in question was cultured PBMCs, obtained from culture after CMV antigen stimulation. The source of this sequence is a human donor in good health (CMV status not recorded). Some clones in this sample may be carry-over from other donors' samples. The chain combines TRBV6-5 with TRBJ2-7; D remains unclear. As DNA, the CDR3 is TGTGCCAGCAGTTACCGGCCCTCCTACGAGCAGTACTTC. It codes for CASSYRPSYEQYF.